A single sample gave rise to the 27 T cell receptor beta chains below, sequenced in a study of blood T cell repertoires in COVID-19. Some clones are missing from TCRdb's copy, which holds only in-frame ones; the method was immunoSEQ multiplex PCR. The table has over 200,000 clones, roughly 81% seen once. Sequencing used peripheral blood. Source of these receptors: a woman aged 45 to 65 with active or convalescent COVID-19.

The chain joins TRBV19 to TRBJ1-6; 8 nucleotides agree with TRBD1. The CDR3 runs 18 residues. Per the germline V gene, CDR1 is LNHDA and CDR2 is SQIVND (reference sequence). The trim removed 2 bases at V and 0 bases at J, leaving 6 bases unmatched. CDR3: CASSIIHRGSSYNSPLHF. The CDR3, as DNA: TGTGCCAGTAGTATAATCCACAGGGGGAGCTCCTATAATTCACCCCTCCACTTT.

The chain has TRBV6-6 and TRBJ2-1; the match to TRBD2 covers 14 bases. The CDR3 runs to 16 residues. Losses at the gene ends were 4 bases for V and 3 bases for J; bases not matched to a gene: 2. Germline loops: CDR1 MNHNY, CDR2 SVGAGI (reference sequence). CDR3 in amino acids: CASSSGLAGDYNEQFF. The CDR3 DNA reads as TGTGCCAGCAGTTCGGGACTAGCGGGAGACTACAATGAGCAGTTCTTC.

The rearrangement links TRBV2 to TRBJ1-1; D is unclear. In germline, CDR1 is SNHLY, CDR2 FYNNEI. CDR3 length: 13 residues. V dropped 4 bases and J dropped 6 bases, with 12 bases sitting between them. This CDR3 reads CASSVNVGAEAFF. CDR3 nucleotide sequence: TGTGCCAGCAGTGTGAACGTGGGCGCTGAAGCTTTCTTT.

CDR3 coding DNA: TGCGCCAGCAGCTTGGACCGGGGATCCGGGGAGCTGTTTTTT. Protein sequence: CASSLDRGSGELFF. The V gene is TRBV5-1, the J gene TRBJ2-2; D is perhaps TRBD2 (5 bases). CDR3 length equals 14 residues. V dropped 0 bases and J dropped 6 bases, with 9 bases sitting between them. Germline V gives CDR1 SGHRS, CDR2 YFSETQ.

V usage is TRBV28 and J usage is TRBJ1-4; 7 bases align to TRBD1. Germline lookup yields CDR1 MDHEN and CDR2 SYDVKM. The CDR3 covers 16 residues. Trimming took 6 bases from V and 8 from J; bases not matched to a gene: 15. The CDR3, as DNA: TGTGCCAGCAGGGGCACGGATGCAGGGGGGCGGGAAAAACTGTTTTTT. Protein sequence: CASRGTDAGGREKLFF.

This chain uses TRBV29-1 with TRBJ2-7; TRBD1 aligns across 7 bases. CDR3 length equals 13 residues. J gave up 1 base and V 7 bases, and 7 bases lay outside the gene matches. The germline CDR1 and CDR2 sequences are SQVTM and ANQGSEA. The CDR3 DNA follows: TGCAGCGCGGGCCGACAGGGATCCTACGAGCAGTACTTC. Encoded protein: CSAGRQGSYEQYF.

This clone came up once. The chain recombines TRBV6-6 with TRBJ2-3, with D perhaps TRBD2 (7 bases). With 0 bases removed from V and 4 bases from J, the gap between germline ends came to 11 bases. The CDR3 runs 15 residues. Germline values: CDR1 MNHNY, CDR2 SVGAGI (reference sequence). The CDR3 DNA reads TGTGCCAGCAGTTACTCGACCGGGGGGCCAGATACGCAGTATTTT. It is translated as CASSYSTGGPDTQYF.

The genes are TRBV6-6 and TRBJ2-7; 8 bases agree with TRBD2. V shed 8 bases, J shed 4 bases, and the junction held 10 bases outside the gene matches. Germline V gene data show CDR1 as MNHNY and CDR2 as SVGAGI (reference sequence). The CDR3 sequence is 14 residues long. The CDR3, as DNA: TGTGCCAGCCGGGAGGGAGGTCTGACATACGAGCAGTACTTC. Translation: CASREGGLTYEQYF.

The V gene is TRBV28, the J gene TRBJ2-2, with a possible D match to TRBD1 (7 bases). This CDR3 is 14 amino acids long. Germline values: CDR1 MDHEN, CDR2 SYDVKM. Trimming cost V 7 bases and J 6 bases, with 15 bases left between them. This chain's CDR3 is CASIGAGGPGELFF. The DNA for the CDR3 is TGTGCCAGCATTGGAGCAGGGGGGCCCGGGGAGCTGTTTTTT.

V usage is TRBV6-2 or TRBV6-3 and J usage is TRBJ2-5; D is possibly TRBD2 (5 bases). CDR3 length: 15 residues. Between the trimmed V and J ends, which lost 2 bases and 4 bases, there was a span of 14 bases. Germline V gives CDR1 MNHEY, CDR2 SVGEGT. CDR3 region: CASSYEWLAGETQYF. The CDR3 DNA reads TGTGCCAGCAGTTACGAGTGGCTAGCAGGAGAGACCCAGTACTTC.

This clone appeared a few times. The rearrangement uses TRBV7-6 and TRBJ2-2; perhaps TRBD2 as D (7 bases). Trimming removed 0 bases at V and 1 base at J, with 12 bases between. The CDR3 extends over 17 amino acids. Per the germline V gene, CDR1 is SGHVS and CDR2 is FNYEAQ. This chain's CDR3 is CASSLAGGGVNTGELFF. The CDR3 DNA reads TGTGCCAGCAGCTTAGCGGGAGGGGGAGTGAACACCGGGGAGCTGTTTTTT.

V gene TRBV5-4 combines with J gene TRBJ1-1, with TRBD1 identical over 8 bases. Germline V gene lookup returns CDR1 SGHNT and CDR2 YYREEE (reference sequence). V lost 5 bases, J lost 4 bases, and 7 bases stayed unmatched. The CDR3 has 14 residues. CDR3 residues: CASSPGGWITEAFF. As DNA, the CDR3 is TGTGCCAGCAGTCCAGGGGGCTGGATCACTGAAGCTTTCTTT. Filled out from reference TRBV5-4 and TRBJ1-1, the complete variable domain reads ETGVTQSPTHLIKTRGQQVTLRCSSQSGHNTVSWYQQALGQGPQFIFQYYREEENGRGNFPPRFSGLQFPNYSSELNVNALELDDSALYLCASSPGGWITEAFFGQGTRLTVV.

The rearrangement uses TRBV3-1 (or the pseudogene TRBV3-2) and TRBJ2-2; possible D gene TRBD1, 5 bases. The CDR3 loop spans 14 amino acids. V was pared by 0 bases and J by 6 bases, with 8 bases between. Germline lookup yields CDR1 LGHDT and CDR2 YNNKEL (reference sequence). The CDR3 bases are TGTGCCAGCAGCCAAGAGTGGGGCTCCGGGGAGCTGTTTTTT. Protein sequence: CASSQEWGSGELFF.

The V gene is TRBV6-5, the J gene TRBJ1-1; D might be TRBD1 (6 bases). Germline values: CDR1 MNHEY, CDR2 SVGAGI. This CDR3 is built from 13 residues. The V and J ends lost 6 bases and 4 bases respectively, with 12 bases between them. The chain's CDR3 is CASRGQMATEAFF. DNA of the CDR3: TGTGCCAGCAGAGGACAGATGGCCACTGAAGCTTTCTTT.

V is TRBV9 and J is TRBJ2-2, with a possible D match to TRBD2 (6 bases). Trimming took 2 bases from V and 0 from J, leaving 11 bases between them. This CDR3 is built from 16 residues. Germline-derived CDR1 and CDR2 are SGDLS and YYNGEE. DNA for the CDR3: TGTGCCAGCAGCGTCGACGGGACTTCGAACACCGGGGAGCTGTTTTTT. Residues: CASSVDGTSNTGELFF.

This CDR3 reads CASRDRGSPLHF. The DNA of the CDR3 is TGTGCCAGCAGGGACAGGGGTTCACCCCTCCACTTT. The V call is TRBV13, the J call TRBJ1-6; TRBD1 matches 9 bases. The CDR3 is made up of 12 amino acids. The V gene's germline CDR1 is PRHDT and CDR2 FYEKMQ (reference sequence). With V trimmed by 6 bases and J by 9 bases, 0 bases remained unmatched.

The genes are TRBV10-3 and TRBJ2-7; 9 bases map to TRBD1. This CDR3 has 13 residues. The germline V gene has CDR1 ENHRY and CDR2 SYGVKD. The J segment lost 4 bases and the V segment lost 4 bases, leaving 2 bases of the junction unmatched. Written as DNA, the CDR3 is TGTGCCATCAGTGGGACAGGGGAATACGAGCAGTACGTC. Protein sequence: CAISGTGEYEQYV.

This clone has just one count. The rearrangement joins TRBV19 to TRBJ1-3, with D tentatively TRBD1 (5 bases). The V gene lost 7 bases and the J gene lost 2 bases, with 15 bases spanning the gap. The CDR3 consists of 15 residues. Germline values: CDR1 LNHDA, CDR2 SQIVND (reference sequence). CDR3 DNA: TGTGCCAGTACCCCGGGGGGTCTGGCTGGAAACACCATATATTTT. This codes for CASTPGGLAGNTIYF.

The V call is TRBV7-8, the J call TRBJ2-3; D might be TRBD1 (6 bases). The CDR3 contains 16 residues. Trimming removed 1 base from V and 5 bases from J, with 16 bases in between. Looked up from germline, CDR1 is SGHVS and CDR2 is FQNEAQ. The CDR3 DNA reads TGTGCCAGCAGCTTAGTAACAGGGATGTCCAGAGATACGCAGTATTTT. Amino acids: CASSLVTGMSRDTQYF. The complete variable domain, with remaining parts taken from reference TRBV7-8 and TRBJ2-3, reads GAGVSQSPRYKVAKRGQDVALRCDPISGHVSLFWYQQALGQGPEFLTYFQNEAQLDKSGLPSDRFFAERPEGSVSTLKIQRTQQEDSAVYLCASSLVTGMSRDTQYFGPGTRLTVL.

The rearrangement uses TRBV4-1 and TRBJ2-3; 7 nucleotides agree with TRBD1. J gave up 4 bases and V 6 bases, and 7 bases lay outside the gene matches. Per germline, CDR1 MGHRA and CDR2 YSYEKL. The CDR3 is 14 residues long. CDR3 nucleotide sequence: TGCGCCAGCAGGTCCCTGAGGGGGCCAGATACGCAGTATTTT. Amino acid sequence: CASRSLRGPDTQYF.

The J gene is TRBJ1-3, the V gene TRBV9; maybe TRBD1 (5 bases). The CDR3 runs to 16 residues. The V and J ends lost 3 bases and 0 bases respectively, with 13 bases between them. Germline V gene sequence: CDR1 SGDLS, CDR2 YYNGEE. CDR3 protein: CASSGFGGSSGNTIYF. Written as DNA, the CDR3 is TGTGCCAGCAGCGGATTTGGGGGGTCCTCTGGAAACACCATATATTTT.

This sequence joins TRBV6-5 and TRBJ1-2, with a possible D match to TRBD1 (5 bases). From germline, CDR1 is MNHEY and CDR2 SVGAGI. V was clipped by 6 bases and J by 4 bases, with 15 bases between them. This CDR3 has 14 amino acids. CDR3 sequence reads: CASRAGKPSYGYTF. The CDR3 bases are TGTGCCAGCAGAGCAGGGAAACCAAGCTATGGCTACACCTTC.

J is TRBJ1-4 and V is TRBV19; D perhaps matches TRBD1 (5 bases). Germline V gives CDR1 LNHDA, CDR2 SQIVND (reference sequence). This CDR3 region has 16 residues. V was trimmed by 1 base and J by 1 base, leaving 10 bases between them. This CDR3 is CASSIGVQGTNEKLFF. Written as DNA, the CDR3 is TGTGCCAGTAGTATAGGAGTCCAGGGAACTAATGAAAAACTGTTTTTT.

This chain joins TRBV6-4 and TRBJ2-3; TRBD1 matches at 7 bases. This CDR3 spans 15 amino acids. With 4 bases clipped from V and 0 bases from J, the junction kept 4 bases outside the gene matches. Germline CDR1 is MRHNA and CDR2 is SNTAGT. The CDR3 is CASSGTGGSTDTQYF. In nucleotides, the CDR3 is TGTGCCAGCAGTGGGACAGGAGGTAGCACAGATACGCAGTATTTT.

The chain is built from TRBV29-1 and TRBJ2-7, with 7 bases lining up with TRBD2. The CDR3 covers 12 residues. The junction had 4 bases not matched to a gene; V was cut back by 6 bases and J by 2 bases. CDR1 is SQVTM, CDR2 ANQGSEA, per germline. The chain's CDR3 is CSVDGLAYEQYF. The CDR3 nucleotides read TGCAGCGTGGACGGACTAGCCTACGAGCAGTACTTC.

This clone was seen a single time. The chain is built from TRBV29-1 and TRBJ1-1, with 9 bases fitting TRBD1. V shed 7 bases and J 0 bases; nucleotides not matched to a gene: 6. Germline V gene data show CDR1 as SQVTM and CDR2 as ANQGSEA. There are 14 residues in the CDR3. The CDR3 DNA is TGCAGCGCCAAGGGACAGGGCATGAACACTGAAGCTTTCTTT. This codes for CSAKGQGMNTEAFF.

This clone was found once. The chain combines TRBV9 with TRBJ2-3, with TRBD2 identical over 8 bases. The length of the CDR3 is 15 residues. J gave up 2 bases and V 1 base, and 3 bases lay outside the gene matches. Per germline, CDR1 SGDLS and CDR2 YYNGEE. The chain's CDR3 is CASSVTSGNTDTQYF. The CDR3 DNA is TGTGCCAGCAGCGTAACTAGCGGAAACACAGATACGCAGTATTTT.